In its sample, the clone carrying this T cell receptor (beta chain) was seen a few times. The antigen is unknown. The sample is drawn from a study of T-cell memory formation after mild COVID-19. Whole-study results and caveats: The CD4+ clones that contracted clustered mainly within CM and EM, and the CD8+ clones concentrated in EMRA. Clones contracting across day 15 to 85 had a balanced CD4/CD8 profile; later expanding clones leaned CD4+.

V was cut by 0 bases and J by 0 bases, with 10 bases left in between. This CDR3 comprises 16 residues. CDR1 and CDR2 (germline): SGHKS, YYEKEE (reference sequence). One entry per CDR3 protein, called by TCRdb with MiXCR from the 5' RACE reads. The sample consists of 430,000 or so distinct CDR3 sequences, about 23% of them appearing once. Source material: PBMCs or a T cell subset sorted from them (not recorded which). This chain connects TRBV5-5 to TRBJ2-1; D remains unclear. The source of this sequence is an adult woman who had mild COVID-19 (a few samples of this study predate the infection). Cell type and time point are not known. As DNA, the CDR3 is TGTGCCAGCAGCTTGGACGACTGGAGCTCCTACAATGAGCAGTTCTTC. Its translation is CASSLDDWSSYNEQFF.